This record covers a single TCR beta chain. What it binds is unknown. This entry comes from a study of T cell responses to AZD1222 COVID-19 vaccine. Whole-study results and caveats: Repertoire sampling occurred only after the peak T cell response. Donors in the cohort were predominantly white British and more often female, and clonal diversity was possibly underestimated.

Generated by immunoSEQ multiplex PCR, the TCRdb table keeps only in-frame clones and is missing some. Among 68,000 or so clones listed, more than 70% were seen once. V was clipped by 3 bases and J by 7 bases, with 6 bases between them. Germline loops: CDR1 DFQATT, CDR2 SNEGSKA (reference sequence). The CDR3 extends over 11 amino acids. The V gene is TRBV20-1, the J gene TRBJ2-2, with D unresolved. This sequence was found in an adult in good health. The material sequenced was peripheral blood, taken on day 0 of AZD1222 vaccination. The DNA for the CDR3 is TGCAGTGCTAGTGGCTTCGGGGAGCTGTTTTTT. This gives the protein CSASGFGELFF.